This TCR beta chain was sequenced during a study of blood T cell repertoires in COVID-19. Assay: immunoSEQ multiplex PCR; the TCRdb copy retains only in-frame clones and omits some. The sample yields some 85,000 clones, 75% to 85% seen once. The V gene end was trimmed by 1 base and the J gene end by 6 bases; junction bases not matched to a gene: 6. This CDR3 region has 15 residues. Germline V gene lookup returns CDR1 MGHRA and CDR2 YSYEKL. Sequencing was done on a sample of peripheral blood. The receptor comes from a woman older than 75 with acute or convalescent COVID-19. The gene calls are TRBV4-1 and TRBJ2-3; 8 positions match TRBD2. The CDR3 DNA follows: TGCGCCAGCAGCCAAGCCGGGACTAGTTTCGATACGCAGTATTTT. It codes for CASSQAGTSFDTQYF.